The T cell receptor beta chain described here comes from a study of T-cell memory formation after mild COVID-19. TCRdb processed the 5' RACE reads anew with MiXCR; each CDR3 protein has one entry. The sample includes approximately 250,000 distinct CDR3 sequences, around 17% of them seen just once. Germline-derived CDR1 and CDR2 are MGHRA and YSYEKL. The CDR3 is made up of 17 amino acids. V trimming: 1 base; J trimming: 1 base; junction bases outside the gene matches: 10. This clonotype originated in a man aged 18 to 29 who had mild COVID-19 (a few samples of this study predate the infection). Cell type and time point are not known. Sequencing input: PBMCs or a T cell subset sorted from them (not recorded which). The chain has TRBV4-1 and TRBJ2-7; 7 nucleotides agree with TRBD2. CDR3 nucleotide sequence: TGCGCCAGCAGCCAAGCGAGTACCGGGACTACTTCCTACGAGCAGTACTTC. Residues: CASSQASTGTTSYEQYF.